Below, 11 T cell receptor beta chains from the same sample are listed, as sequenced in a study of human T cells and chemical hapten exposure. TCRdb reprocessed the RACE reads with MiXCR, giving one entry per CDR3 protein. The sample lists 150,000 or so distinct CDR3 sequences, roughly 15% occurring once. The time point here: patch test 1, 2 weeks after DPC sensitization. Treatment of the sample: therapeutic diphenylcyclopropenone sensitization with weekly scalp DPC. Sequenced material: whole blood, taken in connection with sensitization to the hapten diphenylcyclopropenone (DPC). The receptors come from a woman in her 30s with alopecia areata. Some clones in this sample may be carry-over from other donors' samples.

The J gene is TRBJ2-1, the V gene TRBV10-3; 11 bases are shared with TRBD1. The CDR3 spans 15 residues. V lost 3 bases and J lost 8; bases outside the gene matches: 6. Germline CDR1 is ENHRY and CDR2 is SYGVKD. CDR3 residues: CAISERTGGKDEQFF. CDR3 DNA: TGTGCCATCAGTGAACGGACAGGGGGCAAGGATGAGCAGTTCTTC.

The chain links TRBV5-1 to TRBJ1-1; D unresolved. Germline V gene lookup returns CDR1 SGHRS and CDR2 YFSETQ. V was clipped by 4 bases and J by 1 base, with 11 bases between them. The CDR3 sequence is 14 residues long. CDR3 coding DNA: TGCGCCAGCAGCCCCGGTGATTCGAACACTGAAGCTTTCTTT. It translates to CASSPGDSNTEAFF.

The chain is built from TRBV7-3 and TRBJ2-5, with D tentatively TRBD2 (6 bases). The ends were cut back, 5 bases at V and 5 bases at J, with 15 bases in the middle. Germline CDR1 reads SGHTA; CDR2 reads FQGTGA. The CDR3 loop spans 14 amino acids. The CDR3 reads CASSERDSVETQYF. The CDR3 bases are TGTGCCAGCAGCGAACGGGACTCCGTGGAGACCCAGTACTTC.

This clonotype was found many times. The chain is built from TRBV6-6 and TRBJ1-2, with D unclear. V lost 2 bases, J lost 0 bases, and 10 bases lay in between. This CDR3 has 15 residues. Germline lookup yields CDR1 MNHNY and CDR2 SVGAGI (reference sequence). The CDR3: CASSYVGVSNYGYTF. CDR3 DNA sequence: TGTGCCAGCAGTTACGTCGGAGTCTCTAACTATGGCTACACCTTC.

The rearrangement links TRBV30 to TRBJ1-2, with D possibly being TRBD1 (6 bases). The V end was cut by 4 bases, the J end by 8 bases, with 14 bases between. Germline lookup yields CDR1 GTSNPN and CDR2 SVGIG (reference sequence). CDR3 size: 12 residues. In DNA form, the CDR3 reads TGTGCCTGGACGGGGGCTGCCGGGGGCTACACCTTC. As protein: CAWTGAAGGYTF. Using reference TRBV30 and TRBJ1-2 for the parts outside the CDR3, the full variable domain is SQTIHQWPATLVQPVGSPLSLECTVEGTSNPNLYWYRQAAGRGLQLLFYSVGIGQISSEVPQNLSASRPQDRQFILSSKKLLLSDSGFYLCAWTGAAGGYTFGSGTRLTVV.

CDR3 in DNA: TGTGCCAGCAGTTTTGAGACGGGGCGTCCCTACGAGCAGTACTTC. It specifies CASSFETGRPYEQYF. The chain carries TRBV12-3 or TRBV12-4 and TRBJ2-7, with D perhaps matching TRBD1 or TRBD2 (5 bases each). This CDR3 has 15 residues. The V and J ends lost 3 bases and 2 bases respectively, with 14 bases between them.

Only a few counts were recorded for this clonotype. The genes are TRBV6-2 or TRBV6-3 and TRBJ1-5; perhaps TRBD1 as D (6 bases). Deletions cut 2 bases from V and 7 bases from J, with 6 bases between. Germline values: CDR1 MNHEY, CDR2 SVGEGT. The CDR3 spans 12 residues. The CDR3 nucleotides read TGTGCCAGCAGTTACCAGGGGCAGCCCCAGCATTTT. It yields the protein CASSYQGQPQHF.

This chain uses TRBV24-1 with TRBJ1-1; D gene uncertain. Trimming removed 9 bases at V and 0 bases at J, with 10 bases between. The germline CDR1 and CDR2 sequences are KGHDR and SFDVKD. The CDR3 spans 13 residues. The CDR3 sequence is CATRKAVNTEAFF. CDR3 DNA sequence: TGTGCCACCCGGAAGGCAGTGAACACTGAAGCTTTCTTT.

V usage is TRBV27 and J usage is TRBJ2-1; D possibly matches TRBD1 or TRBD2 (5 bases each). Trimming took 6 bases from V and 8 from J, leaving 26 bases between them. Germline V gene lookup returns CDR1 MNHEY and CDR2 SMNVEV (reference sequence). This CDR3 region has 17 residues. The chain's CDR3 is CASSPLRETHVGHEQFF. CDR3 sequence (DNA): TGTGCCAGCAGCCCGCTCAGGGAGACGCATGTAGGGCATGAGCAGTTCTTC.

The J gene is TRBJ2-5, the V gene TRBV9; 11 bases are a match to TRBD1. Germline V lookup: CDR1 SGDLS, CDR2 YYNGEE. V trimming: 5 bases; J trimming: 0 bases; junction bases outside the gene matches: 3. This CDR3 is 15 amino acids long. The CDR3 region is CASSGQGAYQETQYF. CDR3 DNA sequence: TGTGCCAGCAGTGGACAGGGGGCGTACCAAGAGACCCAGTACTTC.

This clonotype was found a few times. This CDR3 is CSSREGNGYTF. The CDR3 DNA sequence: TGCAGCTCTCGAGAGGGCAATGGCTACACCTTC. The chain links TRBV29-1 to TRBJ1-2; the D is unclear. This CDR3 comprises 11 residues. From germline, CDR1 is SQVTM and CDR2 ANQGSEA. The ends were cut back, 8 bases at V and 6 bases at J, with 13 bases in the middle.